One T cell receptor beta chain is described in this entry. As the template, RNA transcripts were used to amplify TCR beta CDR3 regions. First-round RT-PCR used HTBI primers; second-round multiplex PCR followed. MiXCR was run by TCRdb on the multiplex PCR reads, yielding one entry per CDR3 protein. This table holds 650,000 to 900,000 distinct CDR3 sequences, around 40% found once. The data were taken from a study of Graves' ophthalmopathy and Graves' hyperthyroidism. Across the whole study: The blood sample was drawn at first diagnosis and before any treatment.

Germline V gene lookup returns CDR1 SEHNR and CDR2 FQNEAQ (reference sequence). CDR3 length: 16 amino acids. The V and J ends lost 8 bases and 1 base respectively, with 17 bases between them. The sequenced sample consisted of peripheral blood. The chain uses TRBV7-9 and TRBJ2-2; D is perhaps TRBD1 or TRBD2 (5 bases each). The sequence came from an adult man with Graves' ophthalmopathy. In DNA form, the CDR3 reads TGTGCCAGCGGCATTTCCGTGGGGGAGAACACCGGGGAGCTGTTTTTT. It translates to CASGISVGENTGELFF.